Listed here are 25 T cell receptor beta chains from one sample, sequenced in a study of STAT5B mutations in CD4+ large granular lymphocyte leukemia. Only in-frame clones appear in the TCRdb table, and some are missing; sequencing was by immunoSEQ multiplex PCR. Altogether about 38,000 clones are present, more than 70% being singletons, with the ten largest covering approximately 0.6%. Specimen: CD4+ T cells from blood buffy coats. These receptors were obtained from a human donor in good health.

V gene TRBV7-8 combines with J gene TRBJ2-4, with D hard to call. V gave up 1 base and J gave up 6 bases, with 7 bases separating them. CDR3 length: 13 residues. CDR1 is SGHVS and CDR2 is FQNEAQ in the germline V gene. As DNA, the CDR3 is TGTGCCAGCAGCTTAGGATTAGGAAACATTCAGTACTTC. Encoded protein: CASSLGLGNIQYF. The variable domain in full, with the rest retrieved from reference TRBV7-8 and TRBJ2-4, is GAGVSQSPRYKVAKRGQDVALRCDPISGHVSLFWYQQALGQGPEFLTYFQNEAQLDKSGLPSDRFFAERPEGSVSTLKIQRTQQEDSAVYLCASSLGLGNIQYFGAGTRLSVL.

This clone was seen only a few times. The rearrangement links TRBV7-9 to TRBJ1-4; no definite D call. Germline V gene data show CDR1 as SEHNR and CDR2 as FQNEAQ (reference sequence). Trimming removed 5 bases at V and 5 bases at J, with 15 bases between. The CDR3 length is 15 residues. The CDR3 coding sequence is TGTGCCAGCAGCCCAAAACGGCGATTGAATGAAAAACTGTTTTTT. Protein product: CASSPKRRLNEKLFF.

This chain joins TRBV5-1 and TRBJ2-1; perhaps TRBD1 as D (6 bases). The germline V gene encodes CDR1 SGHRS and CDR2 YFSETQ. Trimming stripped 3 bases from V and 5 bases from J, with 15 bases between. The CDR3 runs to 15 residues. CDR3 bases: TGCGCCAGCAGCTCGGGACACGGACGGGACAATGAGCAGTTCTTC. Translation: CASSSGHGRDNEQFF.

The gene calls are TRBV5-1 and TRBJ2-1; the D is unclear. V was trimmed by 0 bases and J by 5 bases, leaving 9 bases between them. Per germline, CDR1 SGHRS and CDR2 YFSETQ. There are 14 residues in the CDR3. CDR3 sequence (DNA): TGCGCCAGCAGCTTGGAACCACGAAACAATGAGCAGTTCTTC. Protein: CASSLEPRNNEQFF.

The chain joins TRBV5-1 to TRBJ2-2; 9 nucleotides line up with TRBD2. The germline gives CDR1 SGHRS, CDR2 YFSETQ. The CDR3 has 18 residues. Losses at the gene ends were 1 base for V and 0 bases for J; bases not matched to a gene: 7. For the CDR3, the DNA is TGCGCCAGCAGCTTGAATGGCCTAGCGGGGACGAACACCGGGGAGCTGTTTTTT. Its translation: CASSLNGLAGTNTGELFF.

On this clone itself: This CDR3 is also generated by other DNA sequences in the sample. The chain recombines TRBV4-1 with TRBJ2-7; 8 positions match TRBD2. Germline V gene data show CDR1 as MGHRA and CDR2 as YSYEKL. This CDR3 comprises 15 residues. V trimming: 2 bases; J trimming: 6 bases; junction bases outside the gene matches: 9. The CDR3 DNA sequence: TGCGCCAGCAGCCAAACCGGGACTAGTGCCCCCGAGCAGTACTTC. This encodes CASSQTGTSAPEQYF.

The chain couples TRBV10-2 to TRBJ1-2; D is possibly TRBD1 (6 bases). The germline V gene encodes CDR1 WSHSY and CDR2 SAAADI. V was pared by 8 bases and J by 4 bases, with 17 bases between. This CDR3 region has 14 residues. The CDR3 DNA reads TGCGCCAGCTCCCTGGGTGGGGGCGGCTATGGCTACACCTTC. It is translated as CASSLGGGGYGYTF.

This clone was seen a single time. The gene calls are TRBV5-8 and TRBJ2-3, with D tentatively TRBD1 (6 bases). Germline V CDR1 and CDR2: SGHTS, YDEGEE. V was cut by 4 bases and J by 3 bases, with 9 bases left in between. This CDR3 has 13 amino acids. This CDR3 is CASSRDTTDTQYF. In DNA, the CDR3 is TGTGCCAGCAGCCGGGACACTACAGATACGCAGTATTTT.

The chain is built from TRBV5-3 and TRBJ1-4; D ambiguous. TRBV5-3 falls under the ORF class, with uncertain function. This CDR3 is 11 amino acids long. V was cut by 1 base and J by 7 bases, with 2 bases left in between. The CDR3 bases are TGTGCCAGAAGCTTGCTTGAAAAACTGTTTTTT. Its translation: CARSLLEKLFF.

This chain connects TRBV18 to TRBJ1-3, with a tentative D call TRBD1 (6 bases). From germline, CDR1 is KGHSH and CDR2 LQKENI. The CDR3 runs to 16 residues. V was trimmed by 0 bases and J by 2 bases, leaving 11 bases between them. The CDR3 DNA reads as TGTGCCAGCTCACCACCACGCGGGGGCGCTGGAAACACCATATATTTT. Translation: CASSPPRGGAGNTIYF. The full variable domain, with the rest looked up from reference TRBV18 and TRBJ1-3, is NAGVMQNPRHLVRRRGQEARLRCSPMKGHSHVYWYRQLPEEGLKFMVYLQKENIIDESGMPKERFSAEFPKEGPSILRIQQVVRGDSAAYFCASSPPRGGAGNTIYFGEGSWLTVV.

V is TRBV10-3 and J is TRBJ2-7, with TRBD2 as a possible D gene (5 bases). Trimming took 2 bases from V and 2 from J, leaving 7 bases between them. CDR1 is ENHRY and CDR2 is SYGVKD in the germline V gene. This CDR3 contains 13 residues. The CDR3 region is CAISETSAYEQYF. The CDR3 region has the DNA TGTGCCATCAGTGAGACTAGTGCCTACGAGCAGTACTTC.

The chain has TRBV4-3 and TRBJ1-3, with unresolved D. Trimming removed 4 bases at V and 1 base at J, with 11 bases between. Germline values: CDR1 LGHNA, CDR2 YSLEER. The CDR3 extends over 15 amino acids. The CDR3 protein is CASSPGTTSGNTIYF. The CDR3 region has the DNA TGCGCCAGCAGCCCAGGAACAACTTCTGGAAACACCATATATTTT.

J is TRBJ1-2 and V is TRBV10-3; D gene ambiguous. Trimming pared 4 bases from V and 1 base from J, leaving 19 bases between. The CDR3 spans 17 residues. In germline, CDR1 is ENHRY, CDR2 SYGVKD. In DNA, the CDR3 is TGTGCCATCAGTGGGAGGTCGGCAGTGGTTGATAACTATGGCTACACCTTC. This translates into CAISGRSAVVDNYGYTF.

The genes are TRBV6-6 and TRBJ2-7; either TRBD1 or TRBD2 may fit D (5 bases each). Germline loops: CDR1 MNHNY, CDR2 SVGAGI (reference sequence). CDR3 length: 13 residues. V was trimmed by 4 bases and J by 3 bases, leaving 10 bases between them. Written as DNA, the CDR3 is TGTGCCAGCAGTTCCGGGACGGACTACGAGCAGTACTTC. Residues: CASSSGTDYEQYF.

In nucleotides, the CDR3 is TGTGCCAGCAGCGTAATTAGCGGGGGGGCGGGCACAGATACGCAGTATTTT. Translation gives CASSVISGGAGTDTQYF. The V and J genes are TRBV9 and TRBJ2-3, with 11 bases fitting TRBD2. The CDR3 consists of 17 residues. V was pared by 1 base and J by 1 base, with 5 bases of the junction left unmatched. Germline V lookup: CDR1 SGDLS, CDR2 YYNGEE.

The CDR3 bases are TGTGCCAGCAGTACATGGGGTGAGCAGTTCTTC. It specifies CASSTWGEQFF. The V gene is TRBV25-1, the J gene TRBJ2-1, with unresolved D. Trimming shortened V by 5 bases and J by 9 bases, and 8 bases separated the two germline ends. From germline, CDR1 is MGHDK and CDR2 SYGVNS. This CDR3 is built from 11 residues. The whole variable domain, filled in from reference TRBV25-1 and TRBJ2-1, reads EADIYQTPRYLVIGTGKKITLECSQTMGHDKMYWYQQDPGMELHLIHYSYGVNSTEKGDLSSESTVSRIRTEHFPLTLESARPSHTSQYLCASSTWGEQFFGPGTRLTVL.

The V and J genes are TRBV12-2 and TRBJ2-7; the table assigns TRBD1, which was not confirmed against the DNA. TRBV12-2 is an annotated pseudogene. The CDR3 has 15 amino acids. CDR3 coding DNA: TGTGCAAGTCGCTTAGTTGACCCCACAGGGCACGAGCAGTACTTC. Amino acid sequence: CASRLVDPTGHEQYF.

The gene calls are TRBV29-1 and TRBJ2-5, with unresolved D. This CDR3 spans 12 amino acids. V was shortened by 4 bases and J by 4 bases, with 10 bases between the two germline ends. Looked up from germline, CDR1 is SQVTM and CDR2 is ANQGSEA. The CDR3 DNA reads TGCAGCGTTGGGCAAGGGTCAGAGACCCAGTACTTC. Translating gives CSVGQGSETQYF.

The CDR3 nucleotides are TGCGCCGCGGGGCAGGGTATCAATCAGCCCCAGCATTTT. This gives the protein CAAGQGINQPQHF. V usage is TRBV4-3 and J usage is TRBJ1-5; TRBD1 might be the D (5 bases). The CDR3 spans 13 residues. Germline V gene lookup returns CDR1 LGHNA and CDR2 YSLEER. Between the trimmed V and J ends, which lost 11 bases and 3 bases, there was a span of 14 bases.

The chain has TRBV7-2 and TRBJ2-5; TRBD2 might be the D (5 bases). V lost 1 base to trimming and J lost 0 bases, with 12 bases between them. Germline V lookup: CDR1 SGHTA, CDR2 FQGNSA. The CDR3 covers 16 residues. CDR3 coding DNA: TGTGCCAGCAGCTTAGAAGGTCGGAGGTACCAAGAGACCCAGTACTTC. Translation gives CASSLEGRRYQETQYF.

This clone was seen only a few times. The rearrangement joins TRBV7-2 to TRBJ1-3; 7 bases match TRBD1. CDR1 and CDR2 (germline): SGHTA, FQGNSA. The CDR3 has 17 amino acids. J gave up 0 bases and V 2 bases, and 7 bases lay outside the gene matches. CDR3 bases: TGTGCCAGCAGCTTAAACACAGGGGCCAACTCTGGAAACACCATATATTTT. This translates into CASSLNTGANSGNTIYF.

The V gene is TRBV6-5, the J gene TRBJ2-7; D perhaps matches TRBD1 (5 bases). This CDR3 spans 13 amino acids. Trimming pared 6 bases from V and 0 bases from J, leaving 9 bases between. Germline CDR1 MNHEY, CDR2 SVGAGI. CDR3 nucleotide sequence: TGTGCCAGCAGCAGGGCCCCCTCCTACGAGCAGTACTTC. Translating gives CASSRAPSYEQYF.

The chain combines TRBV13 with TRBJ1-2; D unclear. V was cut by 7 bases and J by 4 bases, with 16 bases left in between. Looked up from germline, CDR1 is PRHDT and CDR2 is FYEKMQ (reference sequence). The length of the CDR3 is 14 residues. As DNA, the CDR3 is TGTGCCAGCACCCATTCCGGGGTCGGCTATGGCTACACCTTC. Translating it yields CASTHSGVGYGYTF.

J is TRBJ1-5 and V is TRBV21-1. TRBV21-1 is flagged as a pseudogene. The CDR3 totals 16 residues. The CDR3 is CASSPRGGVTYQPQHF. CDR3 DNA sequence: TGTGCCAGCAGCCCTCGCGGGGGGGTTACGTATCAGCCCCAGCATTTT.

This clone was recorded a few times. The chain couples TRBV5-1 to TRBJ1-1, with TRBD1 matching over 9 bases. The V and J ends lost 4 bases and 4 bases, in that order; junction bases with no gene match: 11. This CDR3 region has 16 residues. The germline V gene encodes CDR1 SGHRS and CDR2 YFSETQ. The CDR3 here is CASSLTKGQGRTEAFF. Here the CDR3 DNA reads TGCGCCAGCAGCCTCACTAAAGGACAGGGGCGCACTGAAGCTTTCTTT.